These 25 T cell receptor beta chains originate from one sample sequenced in a study of shared clonotypes between healthy human individuals. Using immunoSEQ multiplex PCR, the repertoire was profiled, and TCRdb retains in-frame clones only, with some absent. Of millions of clones in the sample, 85% to 95% were seen once. The sequenced material came from naive CD4+ T cells from PBMCs. Subset reported: CD45RA+ positively selected. The receptors were sampled from a young man in good health. Some clones in this sample may be carry-over from other donors' samples.

This chain uses TRBV5-1 with TRBJ1-2; D is possibly TRBD1 (5 bases). Trimming stripped 0 bases from V and 3 bases from J, with 15 bases between. Germline V lookup: CDR1 SGHRS, CDR2 YFSETQ. The CDR3 is made up of 16 amino acids. CDR3 protein: CASSLEGGTPHYGYTF. CDR3 sequence (DNA): TGCGCCAGCAGCTTGGAAGGCGGGACCCCTCACTATGGCTACACCTTC.

V and J are TRBV6-5 and TRBJ2-7; the D gene is possibly TRBD2 (6 bases). Trimming shortened V by 0 bases and J by 9 bases, and 12 bases separated the two germline ends. Germline CDR1 is MNHEY and CDR2 is SVGAGI. This CDR3 has 13 residues. The CDR3 region is CASSYSTGVAQYF. The CDR3 DNA reads as TGTGCCAGCAGTTACTCGACGGGGGTCGCGCAGTACTTC.

This clone was seen just once. Within the sample, other DNA sequences also encode this same CDR3. The chain combines TRBV5-1 with TRBJ2-3, with D tentatively TRBD1 (6 bases). Germline assignment: CDR1 SGHRS and CDR2 YFSETQ. V was clipped by 1 base and J by 5 bases, with 11 bases between them. The CDR3 length is 14 residues. This CDR3 is CASSLQGSGDTQYF. The CDR3 DNA reads TGCGCCAGCAGCTTGCAGGGGAGTGGAGATACGCAGTATTTT.

The chain couples TRBV27 to TRBJ2-1; 13 nucleotides match TRBD2. V dropped 7 bases and J dropped 10; count of bases not matched to a gene: 13. The CDR3 length is 16 residues. CDR1 is MNHEY and CDR2 is SMNVEV in the germline V gene (reference sequence). The CDR3 sequence: CASTPQGLAGVREQFF. In DNA form, the CDR3 reads TGTGCCAGCACCCCACAAGGACTAGCGGGAGTAAGAGAGCAGTTCTTC.

The chain uses TRBV7-9 and TRBJ1-1; no reliable D call. Per the germline V gene, CDR1 is SEHNR and CDR2 is FQNEAQ (reference sequence). The V end was cut by 3 bases, the J end by 11 bases, with 13 bases between. The CDR3 length is 12 residues. The CDR3 DNA is TGTGCCAGCAGCTTGAGAGGTGCTGGGGCTTTCTTT. It is translated as CASSLRGAGAFF. Using reference TRBV7-9 and TRBJ1-1 for the parts outside the CDR3, the full variable domain is DTGVSQNPRHKITKRGQNVTFRCDPISEHNRLYWYRQTLGQGPEFLTYFQNEAQLEKSRLLSDRFSAERPKGSFSTLEIQRTEQGDSAMYLCASSLRGAGAFFGQGTRLTVV.

The V and J genes are TRBV6-5 and TRBJ2-7, with D possibly called TRBD1 or TRBD2 (5 bases each). The CDR3 spans 15 residues. The V end lost 0 bases, the J end lost 6 bases, and 15 bases lay between the germline ends. In germline, CDR1 is MNHEY, CDR2 SVGAGI. The CDR3 DNA sequence: TGTGCCAGCAGTTACTCTGGGGGACCTGGGCTCGAGCAGTACTTC. Its translation: CASSYSGGPGLEQYF.

The rearrangement joins TRBV28 to TRBJ2-1; TRBD2 aligns across 9 bases. Germline V lookup: CDR1 MDHEN, CDR2 SYDVKM. The V and J ends lost 9 bases and 10 bases, in that order; junction bases with no gene match: 19. CDR3 length: 16 residues. CDR3 residues: CASSAPGSGSRDEQFF. Written as DNA, the CDR3 is TGTGCCAGTAGTGCTCCGGGTAGCGGGAGCCGGGACGAGCAGTTCTTC.

The V call is TRBV18, the J call TRBJ1-3, with TRBD1 identical over 7 bases. Germline V gives CDR1 KGHSH, CDR2 LQKENI. With 6 bases clipped from V and 6 bases from J, the junction kept 11 bases outside the gene matches. The CDR3 has 15 amino acids. The CDR3 region has the DNA TGTGCCAGCTCCCCGATCGGACAGGTCTCAAACACCATATATTTT. Translation gives CASSPIGQVSNTIYF.

V and J are TRBV30 and TRBJ2-3, with TRBD2 matching over 10 bases. Looked up from germline, CDR1 is GTSNPN and CDR2 is SVGIG (reference sequence). This CDR3 contains 15 residues. V shed 5 bases, J shed 5 bases, and the junction held 10 bases outside the gene matches. The CDR3 nucleotides read TGTGCCTGGGGGGCTAGCGGGAGTATTGGAGATACGCAGTATTTT. The encoded protein is CAWGASGSIGDTQYF.

The chain joins TRBV5-1 to TRBJ1-4; tentative D call: TRBD1 (6 bases). This CDR3 has 14 amino acids. V shed 2 bases and J shed 9 bases, with 14 bases lying between them. From germline, CDR1 is SGHRS and CDR2 YFSETQ. As DNA, the CDR3 is TGCGCCAGCAGCTTACAAACAGGGAATCAAAAACTGTTTTTT. As protein: CASSLQTGNQKLFF.

CDR3 protein: CASSLVRNHGLAGAADTQYF. Written as DNA, the CDR3 is TGCGCCAGCAGCTTAGTTCGTAATCACGGACTAGCGGGAGCGGCAGATACGCAGTATTTT. The rearrangement links TRBV5-1 to TRBJ2-3; 13 nucleotides align to TRBD2. Germline trimming cut 2 bases from V and 4 bases from J; bases unmatched to any gene: 16. The CDR3 is 20 amino acids. Germline assignment: CDR1 SGHRS and CDR2 YFSETQ.

This chain joins TRBV5-1 and TRBJ2-7; unclear D gene. Germline assignment: CDR1 SGHRS and CDR2 YFSETQ. Trimming took 4 bases from V and 4 from J, leaving 15 bases between them. The CDR3 sequence is 14 residues long. The DNA of the CDR3 is TGCGCCAGCAGCCAGGACGTCTCCCTTTACGAGCAGTACTTC. Translated, it gives CASSQDVSLYEQYF.

The chain combines TRBV15 with TRBJ1-1; the match to TRBD1 covers 7 bases. The CDR3 consists of 15 residues. The V gene end was trimmed by 1 base and the J gene end by 3 bases; junction bases not matched to a gene: 5. Germline V gives CDR1 LNHNV, CDR2 YYDKDF (reference sequence). Here the CDR3 DNA reads TGTGCCACCAGCAGAGGAGACAGGGATGACACTGAAGCTTTCTTT. It codes for CATSRGDRDDTEAFF.

The genes are TRBV7-9 and TRBJ2-7; 7 bases agree with TRBD2. Trimming cost V 1 base and J 9 bases; bases outside gene matches: 15. Germline V gives CDR1 SEHNR, CDR2 FQNEAQ (reference sequence). The CDR3 has 16 residues. CDR3: CASSLVVSGPATGQYF. Written as DNA, the CDR3 is TGTGCCAGCAGCTTAGTAGTTAGCGGGCCCGCAACGGGGCAGTACTTC.

Worth noting for this clone: The sample contains more than one DNA sequence encoding this CDR3. J is TRBJ2-3 and V is TRBV9; possible D gene TRBD1, 6 bases. Looked up from germline, CDR1 is SGDLS and CDR2 is YYNGEE. Trimming stripped 0 bases from V and 3 bases from J, with 8 bases between. The CDR3 spans 14 residues. The CDR3 bases are TGTGCCAGCAGCGTAGTTCAGGGGACAGATACGCAGTATTTT. Translated, it gives CASSVVQGTDTQYF.

V usage is TRBV27 and J usage is TRBJ2-3; 7 bases map to TRBD1. CDR3 length: 16 residues. Unmatched junction bases numbered 10, after V lost 5 bases and J lost 2 bases. Germline V gene lookup returns CDR1 MNHEY and CDR2 SMNVEV (reference sequence). CDR3 nucleotide sequence: TGTGCCAGCAGTGCCCGGGACAGAAGCTTCACAGATACGCAGTATTTT. This gives the protein CASSARDRSFTDTQYF.

This chain joins TRBV9 and TRBJ2-4; 14 nucleotides align to TRBD2. The CDR3 loop spans 20 amino acids. CDR1 is SGDLS and CDR2 is YYNGEE in the germline V gene. Losses at the gene ends were 4 bases for V and 0 bases for J; bases not matched to a gene: 12. This CDR3 reads CASSPGTSGGWPLAKNIQYF. CDR3 nucleotide sequence: TGTGCCAGCAGCCCTGGGACTAGCGGGGGTTGGCCTCTAGCCAAAAACATTCAGTACTTC.

V and J are TRBV6-1 and TRBJ2-3, with 8 bases matching TRBD1. Germline V CDR1 and CDR2: MNHNS, SASEGT. The J segment lost 3 bases and the V segment lost 1 base, leaving 9 bases of the junction unmatched. There are 17 residues in the CDR3. Here the CDR3 reads CASSEVRGRGRTDTQYF. CDR3 nucleotide sequence: TGTGCCAGCAGTGAAGTACGAGGCAGGGGGCGGACAGATACGCAGTATTTT.

The gene calls are TRBV14 and TRBJ2-6; D might be TRBD1 or TRBD2, each matching 5 bases. CDR1 and CDR2 from the germline V gene are SGHDN and FVKESK. V shed 2 bases and J shed 4 bases, with 15 bases lying between them. This CDR3 spans 17 amino acids. CDR3 sequence: CASSQHPGLTGANVLTF. Written as DNA, the CDR3 is TGTGCCAGCAGCCAACACCCGGGGCTTACCGGGGCCAACGTCCTGACTTTC.

About this clone itself: Other DNA sequences of this sample code for an identical CDR3. The rearrangement links TRBV18 to TRBJ1-5, with D maybe TRBD1 (6 bases). This CDR3 comprises 13 residues. Germline V gives CDR1 KGHSH, CDR2 LQKENI. V was shortened by 2 bases and J by 4 bases, with 6 bases between the two germline ends. For the CDR3, the DNA is TGTGCCAGCTCACCAACAGGGAATCAGCCCCAGCATTTT. It encodes CASSPTGNQPQHF.

The chain uses TRBV28 and TRBJ2-7; D gene ambiguous. The V gene's germline CDR1 is MDHEN and CDR2 SYDVKM. Trimming shortened V by 7 bases and J by 7 bases, and 17 bases separated the two germline ends. The CDR3 runs to 13 residues. The CDR3 spells CASTFGGVPEQYF. The CDR3 region has the DNA TGTGCCAGCACCTTTGGTGGAGTACCGGAGCAGTACTTC.

The rearrangement links TRBV6-1 to TRBJ2-5; D call uncertain. This CDR3 has 13 amino acids. CDR1 and CDR2 (germline): MNHNS, SASEGT. V was shortened by 6 bases and J by 6 bases, with 14 bases between the two germline ends. In DNA, the CDR3 is TGTGCCAGCAGGCCGGGCCCCCTGAAGACCCAGTACTTC. Translating gives CASRPGPLKTQYF.

The chain couples TRBV19 to TRBJ1-5; 9 nucleotides align to TRBD1. This CDR3 comprises 15 residues. After removal of 5 bases from V and 4 bases from J, the junction contained 6 bases not matched to a gene. The V gene's germline CDR1 is LNHDA and CDR2 SQIVND (reference sequence). The CDR3 DNA reads TGTGCCAGTAGTGAGTGGGACAGGGCGAATCAGCCCCAGCATTTT. It translates to CASSEWDRANQPQHF.

V is TRBV6-4 and J is TRBJ2-3; D is uncertain. In germline, CDR1 is MRHNA, CDR2 SNTAGT. The CDR3 has 14 residues. V lost 5 bases, J lost 0 bases, and 9 bases lay in between. CDR3 DNA sequence: TGTGCCAGCAGTCTGGATCCTAGCACAGATACGCAGTATTTT. The encoded protein is CASSLDPSTDTQYF.

This clone was detected only once. The same CDR3 arises from other DNA sequences in this sample as well. The V and J genes are TRBV9 and TRBJ1-2; no clear D gene. Germline V gene sequence: CDR1 SGDLS, CDR2 YYNGEE. The CDR3 sequence is 14 residues long. Trimming removed 0 bases at V and 2 bases at J, with 8 bases between. The DNA for the CDR3 is TGTGCCAGCAGCGTAGTCGCCGGGAACTATGGCTACACCTTC. Its translation is CASSVVAGNYGYTF.